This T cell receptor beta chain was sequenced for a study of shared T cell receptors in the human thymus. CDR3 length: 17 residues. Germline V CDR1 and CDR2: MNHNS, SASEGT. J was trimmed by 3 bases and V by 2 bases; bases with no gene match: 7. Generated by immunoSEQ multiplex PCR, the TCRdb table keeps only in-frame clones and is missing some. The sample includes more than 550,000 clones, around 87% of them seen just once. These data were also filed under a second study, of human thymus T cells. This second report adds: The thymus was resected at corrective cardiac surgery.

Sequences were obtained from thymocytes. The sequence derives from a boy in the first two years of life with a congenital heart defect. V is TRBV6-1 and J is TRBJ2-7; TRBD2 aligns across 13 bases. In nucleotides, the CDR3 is TGTGCCAGCAGTGAACGGGGACTAGCGGGAAGATACTACGAGCAGTACTTC. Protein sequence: CASSERGLAGRYYEQYF.